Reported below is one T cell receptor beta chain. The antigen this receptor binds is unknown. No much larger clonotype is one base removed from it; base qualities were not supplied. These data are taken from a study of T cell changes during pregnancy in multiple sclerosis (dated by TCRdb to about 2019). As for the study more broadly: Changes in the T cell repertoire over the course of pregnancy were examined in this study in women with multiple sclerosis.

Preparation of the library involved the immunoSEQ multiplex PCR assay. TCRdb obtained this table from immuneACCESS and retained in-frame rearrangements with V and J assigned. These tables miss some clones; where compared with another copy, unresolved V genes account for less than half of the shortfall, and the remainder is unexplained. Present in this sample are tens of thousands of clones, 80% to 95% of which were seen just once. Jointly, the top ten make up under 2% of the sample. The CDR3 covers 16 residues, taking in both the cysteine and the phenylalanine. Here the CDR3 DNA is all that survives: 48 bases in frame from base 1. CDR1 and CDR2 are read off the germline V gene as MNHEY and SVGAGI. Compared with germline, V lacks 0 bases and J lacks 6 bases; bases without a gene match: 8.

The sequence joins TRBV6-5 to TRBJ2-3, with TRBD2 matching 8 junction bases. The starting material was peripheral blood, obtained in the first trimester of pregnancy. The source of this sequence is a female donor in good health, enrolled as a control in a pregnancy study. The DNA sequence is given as TGTGCCAGCAGTTACTCGACCGGGAGCGGGAGTGATACGCAGTATTTT. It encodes CASSYSTGSGSDTQYF.